A selection of T cell receptor beta chains follows, all from one sample in a study of early T cells in non-severe SARS-CoV-2 infection. TCRdb reprocessed the 5' RACE reads via MiXCR and lists one record per CDR3 protein. Seen here are 75,000 to 90,000 distinct CDR3 sequences, roughly a tenth observed once, and the top ten hold around 7.5%. This sample comprised whole blood, obtained at baseline. The source of these receptors is an adult who was a healthcare worker with PCR-confirmed SARS-CoV-2 infection or an uninfected control (not recorded which). CDR3s include the opening cysteine and the closing phenylalanine or tryptophan. The order of the fields is CDR3 length, V gene, J gene, clone size, CDR3 protein. Size is omitted from some rows. Given values are once, few, many or a class for expanded clones.

CDR3 length: 14
V gene: TRBV2
J gene: TRBJ1-5
clone size: few
CDR3 protein: CASSPTESQQPQHF

CDR3 length: 14
V gene: TRBV3-1
J gene: TRBJ2-7
clone size: NA
CDR3 protein: CASSRGQAHYEQYF

CDR3 length: 16
V gene: TRBV30
J gene: TRBJ2-1
clone size: many
CDR3 protein: CAWSGGAANSYNEQFF

CDR3 length: 16
V gene: TRBV28
J gene: TRBJ2-7
clone size: many
CDR3 protein: CASSGPGGGRLYEQYF

CDR3 length: 17
V gene: TRBV12-3/TRBV12-4
J gene: TRBJ2-3
clone size: NA
CDR3 protein: CASSLRLAGQSTDTQYF

CDR3 length: 14
V gene: TRBV6-5
J gene: TRBJ2-5
clone size: NA
CDR3 protein: CASSSQPYQETQYF

CDR3 length: 15
V gene: TRBV2
J gene: TRBJ2-2
clone size: many
CDR3 protein: CASTQALGRTGELFF

CDR3 length: 18
V gene: TRBV4-2
J gene: TRBJ1-3
clone size: NA
CDR3 protein: CASSDQGISRISGNTIYF

CDR3 length: 16
V gene: TRBV2
J gene: TRBJ1-5
clone size: few
CDR3 protein: CATRRRGRGSNQPQHF

CDR3 length: 16
V gene: TRBV4-2
J gene: TRBJ2-3
clone size: medium-sized
CDR3 protein: CASSQEGSPRTDTQYF

CDR3 length: 15
V gene: TRBV5-4
J gene: TRBJ2-5
clone size: NA
CDR3 protein: CASSRGGAQSGTQYF

CDR3 length: 13
V gene: TRBV12-3/TRBV12-4
J gene: TRBJ2-3
clone size: many
CDR3 protein: CATALAGTDTQYF

CDR3 length: 12
V gene: TRBV7-9
J gene: TRBJ2-1
clone size: NA
CDR3 protein: CASSLRVDEQFF

CDR3 length: 16
V gene: TRBV2
J gene: TRBJ2-6
clone size: few
CDR3 protein: CASSETVSSGANVLTF

CDR3 length: 15
V gene: TRBV9
J gene: TRBJ2-1
clone size: many
CDR3 protein: CASSVELLTPNEQFF

CDR3 length: 14
V gene: TRBV28
J gene: TRBJ1-1
clone size: many
CDR3 protein: CASSFAGRRTEAFF

CDR3 length: 16
V gene: TRBV11-2
J gene: TRBJ2-7
clone size: few
CDR3 protein: CASSLVNSGGSFEQYF

CDR3 length: 17
V gene: TRBV20-1
J gene: TRBJ1-6
clone size: many
CDR3 protein: CSAREAVGGKYNSPLHF

CDR3 length: 14
V gene: TRBV7-6
J gene: TRBJ2-7
clone size: many
CDR3 protein: CASSPTATGGEQYF

CDR3 length: 16
V gene: TRBV7-9
J gene: TRBJ2-3
clone size: many
CDR3 protein: CASSPPGQGVADTQYF

CDR3 length: 14
V gene: TRBV20-1
J gene: TRBJ2-3
clone size: few
CDR3 protein: CSVQEGSYPDTQYF

CDR3 length: 14
V gene: TRBV6-1
J gene: TRBJ2-3
clone size: NA
CDR3 protein: CASSDGGTTDTQYF

CDR3 length: 13
V gene: TRBV3-1
J gene: TRBJ2-7
clone size: many
CDR3 protein: CASSQGTAGEQYF

CDR3 length: 14
V gene: TRBV7-6
J gene: TRBJ2-7
clone size: few
CDR3 protein: CASSLGPGPNEQYF

CDR3 length: 17
V gene: TRBV3-1
J gene: TRBJ2-6
clone size: many
CDR3 protein: CASSQTFPGAGANVLTF

CDR3 length: 13
V gene: TRBV5-1
J gene: TRBJ2-7
clone size: few
CDR3 protein: CASSWDTDYEQYF

CDR3 length: 14
V gene: TRBV5-5
J gene: TRBJ1-1
clone size: few
CDR3 protein: CASSLGGQNTEAFF

CDR3 length: 15
V gene: TRBV27
J gene: TRBJ1-5
clone size: many
CDR3 protein: CASSFPGRVNQPQHF

CDR3 length: 16
V gene: TRBV7-9
J gene: TRBJ1-1
clone size: NA
CDR3 protein: CASSQTGAGSQTEAFF

CDR3 length: 14
V gene: TRBV10-3
J gene: TRBJ2-3
clone size: few
CDR3 protein: CAISESGGPDTQYF

CDR3 length: 15
V gene: TRBV27
J gene: TRBJ2-3
clone size: NA
CDR3 protein: CASSSETSGKDTQYF

CDR3 length: 11
V gene: TRBV6-6
J gene: TRBJ1-2
clone size: few
CDR3 protein: CASMEDYGYTF

CDR3 length: 13
V gene: TRBV19
J gene: TRBJ1-5
clone size: few
CDR3 protein: CASSIWGDQPQHF

CDR3 length: 15
V gene: TRBV28
J gene: TRBJ2-1
clone size: NA
CDR3 protein: CASSYGGASYNEQFF

CDR3 length: 16
V gene: TRBV6-1
J gene: TRBJ1-1
clone size: few
CDR3 protein: CASSKSTQGVNTEAFF

CDR3 length: 14
V gene: TRBV2
J gene: TRBJ2-7
clone size: few
CDR3 protein: CASRFAIETYEQYF

CDR3 length: 16
V gene: TRBV18
J gene: TRBJ2-3
clone size: many
CDR3 protein: CASSPLQGPRADTQYF

CDR3 length: 17
V gene: TRBV28
J gene: TRBJ2-7
clone size: NA
CDR3 protein: CASLDLHSGQGAYEQYF

CDR3 length: 15
V gene: TRBV28
J gene: TRBJ2-5
clone size: many
CDR3 protein: CASCSFKGLGSTQYF

CDR3 length: 14
V gene: TRBV3-1
J gene: TRBJ2-1
clone size: few
CDR3 protein: CASSPPSGRGEQFF

CDR3 length: 17
V gene: TRBV11-2
J gene: TRBJ2-3
clone size: NA
CDR3 protein: CASSLGGLAEGTDTQYF

CDR3 length: 16
V gene: TRBV15
J gene: TRBJ2-1
clone size: few
CDR3 protein: CATSRDRTGLYNEQFF

CDR3 length: 15
V gene: TRBV7-9
J gene: TRBJ2-3
clone size: NA
CDR3 protein: CASSGGPTSTDTQYF

CDR3 length: 14
V gene: TRBV3-1
J gene: TRBJ1-1
clone size: NA
CDR3 protein: CASSQSHGDTEAFF

CDR3 length: 15
V gene: TRBV28
J gene: TRBJ1-1
clone size: NA
CDR3 protein: CASSSAGTGGTEAFF

CDR3 length: 13
V gene: TRBV27
J gene: TRBJ2-7
clone size: NA
CDR3 protein: CASSGLAGAEQYF